A single sample gave rise to the 16 T cell receptor beta chains below, sequenced in a study of response to subunit inactivated influenza vaccine. TCRdb redid the calling of the RT-PCR reads with MiXCR, one entry per CDR3 protein. The sample comprises 530,000 or so distinct CDR3 sequences, about 25% of which are singletons, and under 2.5% rests with the top ten. The starting material was CD4+ T cells sorted from PBMCs, obtained roughly 5 days after vaccination. The receptors were sampled from a man between 50 and 59 years old who received an inactivated influenza vaccine.

This clonotype was detected only a few times. V and J are TRBV15 and TRBJ2-7, with 11 bases that match TRBD1. The V and J ends lost 0 bases and 7 bases, in that order; junction bases with no gene match: 8. CDR1 is LNHNV, CDR2 YYDKDF, per germline (reference sequence). This CDR3 contains 16 residues. The CDR3 region is CATSRESGTGGREQYF. As DNA, the CDR3 is TGTGCCACCAGCAGAGAATCCGGGACAGGGGGTCGGGAGCAGTACTTC.

CDR3: CASSFPGATNEKLFF. The CDR3 DNA follows: TGTGCCAGCAGTTTTCCGGGTGCAACTAATGAAAAACTGTTTTTT. This sequence joins TRBV28 and TRBJ1-4; D remains ambiguous. The CDR3 is 15 residues long. The V end was cut by 3 bases, the J end by 0 bases, with 8 bases between. Germline CDR1 and CDR2: MDHEN and SYDVKM.

The chain uses TRBV7-2 and TRBJ2-7; the match to TRBD2 covers 13 bases. Looked up from germline, CDR1 is SGHTA and CDR2 is FQGNSA. V gave up 5 bases and J gave up 5 bases; unmatched junction bases: 12. The CDR3 contains 17 residues. CDR3 protein: CASSPTLAGGPVDEQYF. The CDR3 DNA sequence: TGTGCCAGCAGCCCGACACTAGCGGGAGGGCCGGTCGACGAGCAGTACTTC. The variable domain in full, completed from reference TRBV7-2 and TRBJ2-7, reads GAGVSQSPSNKVTEKGKDVELRCDPISGHTALYWYRQSLGQGLEFLIYFQGNSAPDKSGLPSDRFSAERTGGSVSTLTIQRTQQEDSAVYLCASSPTLAGGPVDEQYFGPGTRLTVT.

This clonotype came up a few times. V gene TRBV6-1 combines with J gene TRBJ2-7; 9 bases agree with TRBD1. This CDR3 comprises 15 residues. CDR1 is MNHNS and CDR2 is SASEGT in the germline V gene. Unmatched junction bases numbered 12, after V lost 5 bases and J lost 7 bases. The CDR3 loop reads CASSPWDRVEGEQYF. CDR3 sequence (DNA): TGTGCCAGCAGTCCTTGGGACAGGGTGGAGGGGGAGCAGTACTTC.

This clonotype appeared a few times. The chain uses TRBV30 and TRBJ1-5, with 7 nucleotides matching TRBD1. Germline values: CDR1 GTSNPN, CDR2 SVGIG (reference sequence). CDR3 length: 14 residues. Trimming at V came to 5 bases and at J to 3 bases, leaving 7 bases not matched to a gene. Here the CDR3 DNA reads TGTGCCTGGGGCGGGACAGCGAACAATCAGCCCCAGCATTTT. It encodes CAWGGTANNQPQHF.

The genes are TRBV6-1 and TRBJ2-4; D is undetermined. The germline CDR1 and CDR2 sequences are MNHNS and SASEGT. CDR3 size: 17 residues. The V gene lost 0 bases and the J gene lost 0 bases, with 12 bases spanning the gap. The CDR3 loop is CASSEAGPSKAKNIQYF. In nucleotides, the CDR3 is TGTGCCAGCAGTGAAGCCGGTCCCTCGAAAGCCAAAAACATTCAGTACTTC.

This clonotype was seen only a few times. The chain couples TRBV4-1 to TRBJ1-4; D uncertain. The CDR3 runs 16 residues. The germline gives CDR1 MGHRA, CDR2 YSYEKL. V lost 4 bases, J lost 8 bases, and 20 bases lay in between. DNA of the CDR3: TGCGCCAGCAGCCGATTGGGTGCGGCGGGGAGCGAAAAACTGTTTTTT. As protein: CASSRLGAAGSEKLFF.

J is TRBJ2-1 and V is TRBV11-1; tentatively, D is TRBD2 (5 bases). V lost 5 bases and J lost 7, with 24 bases in between. The CDR3 covers 17 residues. The germline gives CDR1 SGHAT, CDR2 FQDESV (reference sequence). CDR3: CASSREISDWRGNEQFF. CDR3 bases: TGTGCCAGCAGCCGAGAAATCAGTGACTGGAGAGGGAATGAGCAGTTCTTC.

V is TRBV18 and J is TRBJ2-1, with a tentative D call TRBD2 (5 bases). The CDR3 contains 16 residues. Germline V gene sequence: CDR1 KGHSH, CDR2 LQKENI. Trimming pared 6 bases from V and 0 bases from J, leaving 15 bases between. This chain's CDR3 is CASSPQRASSYNEQFF. CDR3 DNA: TGTGCCAGCTCGCCCCAGAGGGCTAGCTCCTACAATGAGCAGTTCTTC.

The chain is built from TRBV20-1 and TRBJ1-1; D not certain. Between the trimmed V and J ends, which lost 2 bases and 4 bases, there was a span of 17 bases. CDR1 and CDR2 from the germline V gene are DFQATT and SNEGSKA (reference sequence). The CDR3 runs to 15 residues. The CDR3 sequence: CSARHPGSRVTEAFF. The CDR3 nucleotides are TGCAGTGCTAGACATCCGGGATCCCGGGTCACTGAAGCTTTCTTT.

The chain links TRBV28 to TRBJ2-2; D is tentatively TRBD1 or TRBD2 (5 bases each). The germline V gene has CDR1 MDHEN and CDR2 SYDVKM. Trimming removed 8 bases from V and 8 bases from J, with 18 bases in between. This CDR3 contains 14 residues. CDR3 DNA sequence: TGTGCCAGCGCCCGGGACCCCATTCGGGGGGAGCTGTTTTTT. As protein: CASARDPIRGELFF.

The J gene is TRBJ2-5, the V gene TRBV27, with 8 bases fitting TRBD1. Germline values: CDR1 MNHEY, CDR2 SMNVEV (reference sequence). The CDR3 sequence is 12 residues long. With V trimmed by 5 bases and J by 7 bases, 3 bases remained unmatched. CDR3 DNA: TGTGCCAGCAGTACAGGGGGAGGGACCCAGTACTTC. Translated: CASSTGGGTQYF.

This clonotype has a count of ten or more. V is TRBV5-5 and J is TRBJ1-2; TRBD1 is a possible D gene (5 bases). V lost 2 bases to trimming and J lost 3 bases, with 8 bases between them. In germline, CDR1 is SGHKS, CDR2 YYEKEE (reference sequence). The CDR3 extends over 13 amino acids. The CDR3 sequence is CASSFSGDYGYTF. CDR3 sequence (DNA): TGTGCCAGCAGCTTTTCGGGGGACTATGGCTACACCTTC.

The chain recombines TRBV12-3 or TRBV12-4 with TRBJ2-2, with 10 bases fitting TRBD1. The trim removed 4 bases at V and 5 bases at J, leaving 4 bases unmatched. The CDR3 contains 15 residues. Here the CDR3 DNA reads TGTGCCAGCAGTTCAAGGACAGGGGGAACCGGGGAGCTGTTTTTT. Its protein is CASSSRTGGTGELFF.

In this sample, this clonotype turned up a few times. J is TRBJ1-1 and V is TRBV5-1; no reliable D call. V was clipped by 1 base and J by 1 base, with 14 bases between them. Germline assignment: CDR1 SGHRS and CDR2 YFSETQ. The CDR3 has 16 residues. The CDR3 nucleotides read TGCGCCAGCAGCTTGAGTACAGCTTCGAGGAACACTGAAGCTTTCTTT. This codes for CASSLSTASRNTEAFF.

The CDR3 DNA sequence: TGTGCCAGCAGCCAAGGGCGGGATAGGTTTTCTGACAATGAGCAGTTCTTC. Protein sequence: CASSQGRDRFSDNEQFF. The rearrangement uses TRBV3-1 and TRBJ2-1, with D perhaps TRBD2 (6 bases). Trimming took 1 base from V and 5 from J, leaving 18 bases between them. The CDR3 is made up of 17 amino acids. CDR1 and CDR2 (germline): LGHDT, YNNKEL (reference sequence).